Listed here are 31 T cell receptor beta chains from one sample, sequenced in a study of blood T cell repertoires in COVID-19. Some clones are missing from TCRdb's copy, which holds only in-frame ones; the method was immunoSEQ multiplex PCR. The table records about 160,000 clones, roughly 85% of them present only once. Sequenced input: peripheral blood. The receptor set was obtained from a middle-aged man with acute or convalescent COVID-19.

This clone was counted once. This sequence joins TRBV5-6 and TRBJ1-1; D remains unclear. The V gene lost 4 bases and the J gene lost 3 bases, with 16 bases spanning the gap. CDR3 size: 15 residues. Germline assignment: CDR1 SGHDT and CDR2 YYEEEE. The CDR3 is CASSPVFRRDTEAFF. The CDR3 DNA sequence: TGTGCCAGCAGCCCGGTATTTAGGCGGGACACTGAAGCTTTCTTT.

The genes are TRBV2 and TRBJ1-1; no reliable D call. The ends were cut back, 8 bases at V and 3 bases at J, with 16 bases in the middle. This CDR3 spans 14 amino acids. Germline CDR1 is SNHLY and CDR2 is FYNNEI. The CDR3 loop is CASEKGRWDTEAFF. CDR3 nucleotides: TGTGCCAGCGAGAAAGGGAGGTGGGACACTGAAGCTTTCTTT.

V is TRBV7-6 and J is TRBJ1-2; 7 positions match TRBD1. Trimming cost V 1 base and J 4 bases; bases outside gene matches: 9. This CDR3 spans 16 amino acids. Germline CDR1 and CDR2: SGHVS and FNYEAQ. This chain's CDR3 is CASSLGGGGPSYGYTF. The CDR3 DNA follows: TGTGCCAGCAGCTTAGGAGGAGGGGGCCCTTCCTATGGCTACACCTTC.

The rearrangement links TRBV9 to TRBJ2-6, with D possibly matching TRBD1 (6 bases). The V end was cut by 2 bases, the J end by 0 bases, with 18 bases between. This CDR3 spans 19 amino acids. Germline-derived CDR1 and CDR2 are SGDLS and YYNGEE. The chain's CDR3 is CASSVHLGTRSSGANVLTF. CDR3 DNA sequence: TGTGCCAGCAGCGTTCACCTCGGGACAAGGAGCTCTGGGGCCAACGTCCTGACTTTC.

V usage is TRBV18 and J usage is TRBJ2-2, with D perhaps TRBD1 (5 bases). The length of the CDR3 is 14 residues. Trimming pared 4 bases from V and 4 bases from J, leaving 10 bases between. Germline V lookup: CDR1 KGHSH, CDR2 LQKENI. The CDR3 reads CASSRGLGTGELFF. The CDR3 region has the DNA TGTGCCAGCTCACGGGGCTTGGGCACCGGGGAGCTGTTTTTT.

Written as DNA, the CDR3 is TGTGCCAGCAGTCAACCAGGGTTCGGGACTGAAGCTTTCTTT. Its protein product is CASSQPGFGTEAFF. The chain employs TRBV7-2 and TRBJ1-1, with D perhaps matching TRBD1 (5 bases). Trimming left V 6 bases short and J 5 bases short, with 16 bases between. CDR1 is SGHTA and CDR2 is FQGNSA in the germline V gene. CDR3 length equals 14 residues.

This chain joins TRBV5-6 and TRBJ1-2, with D perhaps TRBD1 (6 bases). Trimming took off 4 bases at V and 2 bases at J, with 9 bases between the two ends. Germline values: CDR1 SGHDT, CDR2 YYEEEE. This CDR3 has 13 amino acids. CDR3 amino acids: CASSPTGNYGYTF. The CDR3 DNA reads TGTGCCAGCAGCCCAACAGGGAACTATGGCTACACCTTC.

This chain joins TRBV5-1 and TRBJ1-2, with a weak D call TRBD1 (6 bases). The CDR3 contains 14 residues. Per germline, CDR1 SGHRS and CDR2 YFSETQ. The germline V and J ends were trimmed by 2 bases and 4 bases, with 12 bases remaining between them. The CDR3 sequence: CASSLSAGAYGYTF. The CDR3, as DNA: TGCGCCAGCAGCTTATCAGCAGGGGCCTATGGCTACACCTTC.

This clone was counted only a few times. The V and J genes are TRBV5-4 and TRBJ2-1; 12 bases map to TRBD2. CDR1 is SGHNT and CDR2 is YYREEE in the germline V gene (reference sequence). This CDR3 is built from 15 residues. Trimming at V came to 3 bases and at J to 7 bases, leaving 5 bases not matched to a gene. The CDR3: CASSWRLAGGNEQFF. The CDR3 DNA reads TGTGCCAGCAGCTGGAGGCTAGCGGGGGGGAATGAGCAGTTCTTC.

This clone was observed a handful of times. The chain links TRBV23-1 to TRBJ1-1; TRBD1 matches at 8 bases. TRBV23-1 is flagged as an ORF with uncertain function. This CDR3 contains 19 residues. With V trimmed by 0 bases and J by 1 base, 13 bases remained unmatched. DNA for the CDR3: TGCGCCAGCAGTCAATCAGACTCACCCAGGGGGCCAGGGAACACTGAAGCTTTCTTT. Translated: CASSQSDSPRGPGNTEAFF.

The chain couples TRBV3-1 (or the pseudogene TRBV3-2) to TRBJ2-7; D possibly corresponds to TRBD1 (5 bases). The V end lost 0 bases, the J end lost 5 bases, and 11 bases lay between the germline ends. CDR1 LGHDT and CDR2 YNNKEL come from the germline V gene (reference sequence). This CDR3 region has 14 residues. In DNA form, the CDR3 reads TGTGCCAGCAGCCAAGAAGACAGCTACCACGAGCAGTACTTC. This codes for CASSQEDSYHEQYF.

The CDR3 DNA follows: TGTGCCAGCAGCGTTCAAGGCGGGGCGAGTGGAGCAGATACGCAGTATTTT. Amino acids: CASSVQGGASGADTQYF. The chain is built from TRBV9 and TRBJ2-3; the D gene is possibly TRBD2 (6 bases). This CDR3 has 17 residues. Trimming left V 2 bases short and J 4 bases short, with 20 bases between. The V gene's germline CDR1 is SGDLS and CDR2 YYNGEE.

This chain connects TRBV4-3 to TRBJ1-6; weak D call: TRBD1 (5 bases). This CDR3 contains 15 residues. The V end was cut by 0 bases, the J end by 11 bases, with 14 bases between. CDR1 is LGHNA and CDR2 is YSLEER in the germline V gene. Written as DNA, the CDR3 is TGCGCCAGCAGCCAAGATACGGGGGACGGGGCACCCCTCCACTTT. Residues: CASSQDTGDGAPLHF.

CDR3: CASSDGQGMKLAKNIQYF. Written as DNA, the CDR3 is TGTGCCAGCAGTGATGGACAGGGAATGAAGCTAGCCAAAAACATTCAGTACTTC. The V call is TRBV6-1, the J call TRBJ2-4, with TRBD1 matching over 8 bases. The trim removed 3 bases at V and 0 bases at J, leaving 10 bases unmatched. In germline, CDR1 is MNHNS, CDR2 SASEGT. The CDR3 spans 18 residues.

The V gene is TRBV7-3, the J gene TRBJ1-3; perhaps TRBD1 as D (5 bases). CDR1 and CDR2 from the germline V gene are SGHTA and FQGTGA. V lost 1 base to trimming and J lost 0 bases, with 7 bases between them. The CDR3 has 15 residues. CDR3 DNA sequence: TGTGCCAGCAGCTTAATGGGGGGCTCTGGAAACACCATATATTTT. This encodes CASSLMGGSGNTIYF.

This clone was seen a single time. The rearrangement joins TRBV6-5 to TRBJ1-6; 7 nucleotides match TRBD1. The V gene's germline CDR1 is MNHEY and CDR2 SVGAGI. The CDR3 has 15 amino acids. Germline trimming cut 5 bases from V and 7 bases from J; bases unmatched to any gene: 8. CDR3 amino acids: CASSIDRVENSPLHF. CDR3 in DNA: TGTGCCAGCAGTATTGACAGGGTCGAAAATTCACCCCTCCACTTT.

This chain connects TRBV19 to TRBJ1-2; tentative D call: TRBD1 (6 bases). This CDR3 comprises 13 residues. Trimming cost V 7 bases and J 7 bases, with 16 bases left between them. From germline, CDR1 is LNHDA and CDR2 SQIVND (reference sequence). This CDR3 is CASTLGGAGGYTF. In DNA form, the CDR3 reads TGTGCCAGTACCCTGGGGGGGGCTGGTGGCTACACCTTC.

The chain uses TRBV14 and TRBJ2-7, with 9 bases that match TRBD2. The J segment lost 2 bases and the V segment lost 0 bases, leaving 8 bases of the junction unmatched. From germline, CDR1 is SGHDN and CDR2 FVKESK. CDR3 size: 17 residues. The chain's CDR3 is CASSQEWGGGAPYEQYF. The CDR3 nucleotides are TGTGCCAGCAGCCAAGAATGGGGCGGGGGGGCCCCCTACGAGCAGTACTTC.

The J gene is TRBJ2-1, the V gene TRBV12-3 or TRBV12-4, with D possibly being TRBD2 (5 bases). The CDR3 has 12 residues. V dropped 3 bases and J dropped 8 bases, with 8 bases sitting between them. The CDR3 sequence: CASSFNSDEQFF. In DNA form, the CDR3 reads TGTGCCAGCAGTTTTAATAGCGATGAGCAGTTCTTC.

This sequence joins TRBV6-5 and TRBJ1-1; D gene unclear. V lost 5 bases to trimming and J lost 4 bases, with 14 bases between them. Germline assignment: CDR1 MNHEY and CDR2 SVGAGI. The CDR3 is made up of 14 amino acids. The CDR3: CASSKGPEGTEAFF. CDR3 coding DNA: TGTGCCAGCAGTAAGGGCCCTGAGGGCACTGAAGCTTTCTTT.

The table lists this clone with a few counts. The chain employs TRBV7-9 and TRBJ1-6; D not certain. Germline V gene sequence: CDR1 SEHNR, CDR2 FQNEAQ (reference sequence). The CDR3 contains 17 residues. Between the trimmed V and J ends, which lost 1 base and 0 bases, there was a span of 10 bases. Here the CDR3 reads CASSLVGGGSYNSPLHF. Written as DNA, the CDR3 is TGTGCCAGCAGCTTAGTGGGAGGAGGCTCCTATAATTCACCCCTCCACTTT.

The chain links TRBV29-1 to TRBJ2-1; TRBD2 aligns across 16 bases. The V segment lost 7 bases and the J segment 9 bases; nucleotides outside the gene matches: 12. This CDR3 is 16 amino acids long. Germline CDR1 SQVTM, CDR2 ANQGSEA. CDR3 sequence: CSAASGTSGGAAEQFF. CDR3 coding DNA: TGCAGCGCCGCCTCGGGGACTAGCGGGGGGGCCGCTGAGCAGTTCTTC.

This chain uses TRBV15 with TRBJ2-7, with D possibly being TRBD1 (6 bases). The V end lost 3 bases, the J end lost 3 bases, and 15 bases lay between the germline ends. CDR1 is LNHNV, CDR2 YYDKDF, per germline (reference sequence). The CDR3 is made up of 15 amino acids. For the CDR3, the DNA is TGTGCCACCAGCAGGTTTGCGGACAGCAACTACGAGCAGTACTTC. This gives the protein CATSRFADSNYEQYF.

V gene TRBV19 combines with J gene TRBJ1-5, with 7 bases that match TRBD1. The CDR3 loop spans 14 amino acids. CDR1 is LNHDA, CDR2 SQIVND, per germline (reference sequence). J gave up 6 bases and V 5 bases, and 7 bases lay outside the gene matches. DNA of the CDR3: TGTGCCAGTAGTCCTGACAGGGAGATTCAGCCCCAGCATTTT. It codes for CASSPDREIQPQHF.

V is TRBV6-5 and J is TRBJ2-1; 9 bases are shared with TRBD1. Germline V CDR1 and CDR2: MNHEY, SVGAGI. CDR3 length equals 15 residues. After removal of 6 bases from V and 1 base from J, the junction contained 4 bases not matched to a gene. The CDR3 DNA follows: TGTGCCAGCAGATCCGGGACAGGGTCCTACAATGAGCAGTTCTTC. Protein sequence: CASRSGTGSYNEQFF.

J is TRBJ2-7 and V is TRBV5-1, with 7 bases aligning to TRBD2. The CDR3 runs to 14 residues. The junction had 1 base not matched to a gene; V was cut back by 1 base and J by 0 bases. Germline CDR1 reads SGHRS; CDR2 reads YFSETQ. CDR3 nucleotides: TGCGCCAGCAGCTTGTCTAGCGGCTCCTACGAGCAGTACTTC. This translates into CASSLSSGSYEQYF. Looking up the rest from reference TRBV5-1 and TRBJ2-7 gives the full variable domain: KAGVTQTPRYLIKTRGQQVTLSCSPISGHRSVSWYQQTPGQGLQFLFEYFSETQRNKGNFPGRFSGRQFSNSRSEMNVSTLELGDSALYLCASSLSSGSYEQYFGPGTRLTVT.

This chain connects TRBV3-1 (or the pseudogene TRBV3-2) to TRBJ2-4, with 10 nucleotides matching TRBD1. The CDR3 has 15 residues. Germline V gene data show CDR1 as LGHDT and CDR2 as YNNKEL (reference sequence). V dropped 4 bases and J dropped 5; count of bases not matched to a gene: 5. The CDR3 DNA is TGTGCCAGCAGCCGGGACAGGGGCCACCAAAACATTCAGTACTTC. Translation: CASSRDRGHQNIQYF.

This chain's CDR3 is CASSSLPVTGENNEQFF. As DNA, the CDR3 is TGTGCCAGCAGTTCGTTGCCCGTGACAGGGGAAAACAATGAGCAGTTCTTC. The chain is built from TRBV27 and TRBJ2-1; 8 nucleotides line up with TRBD1. Germline V gives CDR1 MNHEY, CDR2 SMNVEV (reference sequence). With 4 bases clipped from V and 5 bases from J, the junction kept 13 bases outside the gene matches. This CDR3 has 17 amino acids.

J is TRBJ1-4 and V is TRBV25-1; D remains ambiguous. CDR1 is MGHDK, CDR2 SYGVNS, per germline. The CDR3 runs 15 residues. V was clipped by 0 bases and J by 8 bases, with 13 bases between them. CDR3 region: CASSEYSGSSEKLFF. The CDR3 DNA follows: TGTGCCAGCAGTGAATATAGCGGGTCCAGCGAAAAACTGTTTTTT.

The genes are TRBV5-4 and TRBJ2-1, with TRBD2 as a possible D gene (6 bases). V was shortened by 4 bases and J by 1 base, with 12 bases between the two germline ends. Germline loops: CDR1 SGHNT, CDR2 YYREEE (reference sequence). The CDR3 extends over 15 amino acids. CDR3 sequence (DNA): TGTGCCAGCAGCGTGACTAGTGCATCCTACAATGAGCAGTTCTTC. Amino acids: CASSVTSASYNEQFF.

The CDR3 is CASSWGQGTGELFF. In nucleotides, the CDR3 is TGTGCCAGCAGCTGGGGACAGGGGACCGGGGAGCTGTTTTTT. The J gene is TRBJ2-2, the V gene TRBV5-6; 10 bases are shared with TRBD1. Germline V gives CDR1 SGHDT, CDR2 YYEEEE. Trimming cost V 3 bases and J 5 bases; bases outside gene matches: 1. This CDR3 is built from 14 residues.